This T cell receptor beta chain was sequenced in a study of T cell responses to AZD1222 COVID-19 vaccine. A remark on this clone: Its antigen is undetermined.

General study results and limits: The donor group comprised mostly white British people and more females; the analysis possibly underestimated clonal diversity.

V lost 4 bases, J lost 1 base, and 5 bases lay in between. CDR3 length: 13 amino acids. CDR1 and CDR2 (germline): LNHDA, SQIVND (reference sequence). The assay was immunoSEQ multiplex PCR, and TCRdb's table has in-frame clones only and misses some. The repertoire consists of 150,000 to 160,000 clones, with around 87% occurring once and the leading ten covering roughly a tenth. This chain uses TRBV19 with TRBJ1-5, with D unclear. This TCR came from an adult who received the AZD1222 COVID-19 vaccine. The starting material was peripheral blood, obtained 28 days after the second AZD1222 dose. The CDR3 loop reads CASSSGSNQPQHF. CDR3 DNA: TGTGCCAGTAGTAGTGGGAGCAATCAGCCCCAGCATTTT.